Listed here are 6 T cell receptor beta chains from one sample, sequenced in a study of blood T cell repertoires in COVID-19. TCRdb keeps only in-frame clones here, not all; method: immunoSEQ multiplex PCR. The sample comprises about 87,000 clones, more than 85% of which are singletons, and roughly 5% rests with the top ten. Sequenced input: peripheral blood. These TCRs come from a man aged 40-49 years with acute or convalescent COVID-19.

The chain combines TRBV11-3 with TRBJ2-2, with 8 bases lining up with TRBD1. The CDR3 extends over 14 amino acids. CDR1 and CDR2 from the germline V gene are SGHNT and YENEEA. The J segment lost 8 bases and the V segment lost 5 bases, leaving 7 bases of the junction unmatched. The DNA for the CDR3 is TGTGCCAGCAGCAAAACAGGGGGGACGGGGGAGCTGTTTTTT. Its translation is CASSKTGGTGELFF.

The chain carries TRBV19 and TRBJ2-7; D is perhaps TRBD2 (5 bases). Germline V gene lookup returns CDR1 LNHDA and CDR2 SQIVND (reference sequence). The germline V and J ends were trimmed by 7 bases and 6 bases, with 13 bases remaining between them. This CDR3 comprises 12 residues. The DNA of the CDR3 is TGTGCCAGTACCCGAGGGAACGGCGAGCAGTACTTC. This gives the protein CASTRGNGEQYF.

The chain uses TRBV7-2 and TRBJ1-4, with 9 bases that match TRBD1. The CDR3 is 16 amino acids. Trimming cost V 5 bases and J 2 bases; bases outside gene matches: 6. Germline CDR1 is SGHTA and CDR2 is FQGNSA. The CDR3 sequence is CASSAQGAHTNEKLFF. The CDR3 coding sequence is TGTGCCAGCAGCGCACAGGGGGCGCATACTAATGAAAAACTGTTTTTT.

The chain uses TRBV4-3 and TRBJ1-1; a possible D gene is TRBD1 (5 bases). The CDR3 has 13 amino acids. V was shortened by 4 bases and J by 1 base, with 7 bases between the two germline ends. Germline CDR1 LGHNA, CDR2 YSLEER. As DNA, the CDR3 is TGCGCCAGCAGCCCCGGACAGAACACTGAAGCTTTCTTT. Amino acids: CASSPGQNTEAFF.

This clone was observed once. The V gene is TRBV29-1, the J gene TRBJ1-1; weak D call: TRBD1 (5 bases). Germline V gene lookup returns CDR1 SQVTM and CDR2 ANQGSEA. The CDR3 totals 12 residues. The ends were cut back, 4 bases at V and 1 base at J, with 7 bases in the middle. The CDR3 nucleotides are TGCAGCGTTGGACAGCAGAACACTGAAGCTTTCTTT. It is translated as CSVGQQNTEAFF.

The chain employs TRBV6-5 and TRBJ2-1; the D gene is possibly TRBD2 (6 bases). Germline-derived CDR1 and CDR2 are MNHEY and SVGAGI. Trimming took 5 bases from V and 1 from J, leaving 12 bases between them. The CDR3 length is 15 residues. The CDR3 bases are TGTGCCAGCAGTATAACGGGAGAGTCCTACAATGAGCAGTTCTTC. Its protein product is CASSITGESYNEQFF.